This entry lists 7 T cell receptor beta chains sequenced from one sample in a study of beta chain features in type 1 diabetes. Since all of the isolated RNA was reverse transcribed, expressed TCRB transcripts were what got sequenced. TCRdb keeps only in-frame clones here, not all; method: immunoSEQ multiplex PCR. The sample records about 340,000 clones, around 8% being singletons. Sequencing was performed on central memory CD4+ T cells from blood. These receptors were taken from a woman aged 18 to 35 in good health.

This chain links TRBV6-5 with TRBJ2-3, with 8 bases aligning to TRBD1. CDR3 length: 13 amino acids. V dropped 6 bases and J dropped 6; count of bases not matched to a gene: 5. The germline CDR1 and CDR2 sequences are MNHEY and SVGAGI. This chain's CDR3 is CASRWTGHDTQYF. CDR3 nucleotide sequence: TGTGCCAGCAGATGGACAGGGCACGATACGCAGTATTTT.

J is TRBJ2-7 and V is TRBV6-1, with TRBD2 matching 11 bases. The V gene's germline CDR1 is MNHNS and CDR2 SASEGT. This CDR3 contains 15 residues. V shed 9 bases, J shed 4 bases, and the junction held 11 bases outside the gene matches. The CDR3 DNA reads TGTGCCAGTGCGCTAGCGGGAGGATCGGGGTACGAGCAGTACTTC. It encodes CASALAGGSGYEQYF.

Only a few counts were recorded for this clone. The chain has TRBV5-6 and TRBJ1-2, with no clear D. Germline loops: CDR1 SGHDT, CDR2 YYEEEE. The CDR3 runs 14 residues. V was trimmed by 1 base and J by 4 bases, leaving 11 bases between them. This chain's CDR3 is CASSLNAVIYGYTF. Here the CDR3 DNA reads TGTGCCAGCAGCTTGAACGCGGTTATCTATGGCTACACCTTC.

This clone has just a few counts. This rearrangement joins TRBV7-3 to TRBJ2-3; D remains unclear. The CDR3 contains 15 residues. Trimming cost V 5 bases and J 2 bases, with 14 bases left between them. Germline-derived CDR1 and CDR2 are SGHTA and FQGTGA. CDR3 sequence (DNA): TGTGCCAGCAGCAGACAAGATGGGTACACAGATACGCAGTATTTT. Encoded protein: CASSRQDGYTDTQYF.

The sample holds many counts of this clone. The chain recombines TRBV7-2 with TRBJ1-1; the D gene is possibly TRBD1 (5 bases). The germline gives CDR1 SGHTA, CDR2 FQGNSA. CDR3 length: 14 amino acids. Trimming stripped 3 bases from V and 6 bases from J, with 14 bases between. CDR3 residues: CASSLVLSGAEAFF. As DNA, the CDR3 is TGTGCCAGCAGCTTGGTTCTCTCGGGGGCTGAAGCTTTCTTT.

This clone was counted a few times. The chain carries TRBV15 and TRBJ1-2, with a weak D call TRBD1 (6 bases). The germline V and J ends were trimmed by 5 bases and 6 bases, with 13 bases remaining between them. Germline loops: CDR1 LNHNV, CDR2 YYDKDF (reference sequence). This CDR3 has 13 amino acids. CDR3 protein: CATSFSRDNGYTF. The CDR3 nucleotides read TGTGCCACCAGCTTCTCCAGGGACAATGGCTACACCTTC.

V usage is TRBV28 and J usage is TRBJ1-4, with D uncertain. CDR1 MDHEN and CDR2 SYDVKM come from the germline V gene. V lost 5 bases to trimming and J lost 5 bases, with 9 bases between them. This CDR3 is built from 13 residues. CDR3: CASSISENEKLFF. The CDR3 coding sequence is TGTGCCAGCAGTATCTCCGAGAATGAAAAACTGTTTTTT.